One sample yielded the 19 T cell receptor beta chains listed below, sequenced in a study of T cells after yellow fever vaccination. TCRdb itself ran the 5' RACE reads through MiXCR, one entry per CDR3 protein. The table records 620,000 or so distinct CDR3 sequences, more than 9% of them present only once. Sequencing used PBMCs, obtained on the day of the yellow fever booster vaccination. All receptors come from a man between 25 and 39 years old who received the YFV17D yellow fever vaccine.

This clonotype was seen a handful of times. The rearrangement uses TRBV27 and TRBJ2-7, with 10 positions matching TRBD1. Germline CDR1 is MNHEY and CDR2 is SMNVEV (reference sequence). This CDR3 is 16 amino acids long. V dropped 6 bases and J dropped 5; count of bases not matched to a gene: 13. The CDR3: CASRVMGGQGSHEQYF. In DNA form, the CDR3 reads TGTGCCAGCAGAGTGATGGGGGGACAGGGGTCCCACGAGCAGTACTTC.

This clonotype turned up a few times. The chain carries TRBV4-3 and TRBJ2-1; D remains unclear. Trimming cost V 5 bases and J 0 bases, with 17 bases left between them. This CDR3 has 17 amino acids. Germline assignment: CDR1 LGHNA and CDR2 YSLEER. CDR3 in amino acids: CASSSRAYYSSYNEQFF. The CDR3 DNA is TGCGCCAGCAGCTCACGAGCGTACTATAGCTCCTACAATGAGCAGTTCTTC.

This clonotype was seen at least ten times. The V call is TRBV20-1, the J call TRBJ2-1; 7 bases align to TRBD2. This CDR3 is built from 14 residues. Trimming took 6 bases from V and 6 from J; bases not matched to a gene: 11. The germline V gene encodes CDR1 DFQATT and CDR2 SNEGSKA (reference sequence). The CDR3 bases are TGCAGTGCCCCAAGTTTGGCTAGCGGCAATGAGCAGTTCTTC. This translates into CSAPSLASGNEQFF.

The genes are TRBV29-1 and TRBJ2-2; 7 bases fit TRBD1. V gave up 2 bases and J gave up 8 bases; unmatched junction bases: 8. This CDR3 has 14 residues. CDR1 is SQVTM and CDR2 is ANQGSEA in the germline V gene. CDR3 sequence reads: CSVERDSGSGELFF. CDR3 in DNA: TGCAGCGTTGAAAGGGACAGTGGATCTGGGGAGCTGTTTTTT.

This clonotype appeared a few times. V gene TRBV7-6 combines with J gene TRBJ1-5; D gene unclear. The ends were cut back, 1 base at V and 5 bases at J, with 9 bases in the middle. Looked up from germline, CDR1 is SGHVS and CDR2 is FNYEAQ. There are 14 residues in the CDR3. CDR3 protein: CASSLDYGDQPQHF. The CDR3 DNA follows: TGTGCCAGCAGCTTAGATTATGGGGATCAGCCCCAGCATTTT.

There are a few counts of this clonotype. J is TRBJ1-1 and V is TRBV7-2; no clear D gene. Germline V lookup: CDR1 SGHTA, CDR2 FQGNSA. CDR3 length equals 15 residues. V lost 4 bases, J lost 3 bases, and 15 bases lay in between. In nucleotides, the CDR3 is TGTGCCAGCAGCTCCTGGACGAACCTGGACACTGAAGCTTTCTTT. This encodes CASSSWTNLDTEAFF.

This clonotype was recorded once. The chain carries TRBV20-1 and TRBJ2-5; D unclear. The CDR3 has 12 residues. With 3 bases removed from V and 5 bases from J, the gap between germline ends came to 10 bases. Germline V CDR1 and CDR2: DFQATT, SNEGSKA (reference sequence). CDR3 DNA: TGCAGTGCTAGTCTCAGGTCGGAGACCCAGTACTTC. It is translated as CSASLRSETQYF.

This clonotype was counted only a few times. V is TRBV3-1 and J is TRBJ1-1; 8 nucleotides line up with TRBD1. Per germline, CDR1 LGHDT and CDR2 YNNKEL (reference sequence). V lost 2 bases to trimming and J lost 4 bases; unmatched junction nucleotides: 3. CDR3 length: 14 amino acids. CDR3 nucleotide sequence: TGTGCCAGCAGCCAAACCACAGGGGGCACTGAAGCTTTCTTT. Translating gives CASSQTTGGTEAFF.

The V gene is TRBV6-5, the J gene TRBJ1-6; 9 positions agree with TRBD1. The germline CDR1 and CDR2 sequences are MNHEY and SVGAGI. This CDR3 has 15 amino acids. V was clipped by 4 bases and J by 13 bases; unmatched bases: 11. CDR3 in amino acids: CASSSPAGQGGPLHF. DNA for the CDR3: TGTGCCAGCAGTTCCCCGGCGGGACAGGGCGGGCCCCTCCACTTT.

This clonotype was seen more than once but under ten times. The V and J genes are TRBV5-1 and TRBJ2-3, with 12 bases lining up with TRBD2. CDR3 length: 17 residues. J gave up 4 bases and V 2 bases, and 8 bases lay outside the gene matches. From germline, CDR1 is SGHRS and CDR2 YFSETQ. The CDR3 reads CASSFRTSGVNADTQYF. CDR3 DNA: TGCGCCAGCAGCTTCCGGACTAGCGGGGTAAACGCAGATACGCAGTATTTT.

This clonotype was seen a few times. CDR3 DNA sequence: TGCGCCAGCAGTGAGTCTTTTGGAAACCCTGGGCAGTATTTT. Protein: CASSESFGNPGQYF. The rearrangement uses TRBV10-1 and TRBJ2-3, with no clear D. V was shortened by 0 bases and J by 11 bases, with 15 bases between the two germline ends. There are 14 residues in the CDR3. Germline CDR1 WNHNN, CDR2 SYGVQD (reference sequence).

There are a few counts of this clonotype. The rearrangement joins TRBV6-1 to TRBJ2-3; D gene unclear. Germline V CDR1 and CDR2: MNHNS, SASEGT. The ends were cut back, 4 bases at V and 3 bases at J, with 11 bases in the middle. The CDR3 length is 14 residues. The CDR3 DNA is TGTGCCAGCAGTGCCCCCCGGTCGACAGATACGCAGTATTTT. It specifies CASSAPRSTDTQYF.

This clonotype showed up just a few times. The J gene is TRBJ2-1, the V gene TRBV5-5, with 7 bases identical to TRBD2. Trimming took 5 bases from V and 6 from J; bases not matched to a gene: 5. Per the germline V gene, CDR1 is SGHKS and CDR2 is YYEKEE (reference sequence). The CDR3 contains 13 residues. This chain's CDR3 is CASSTGTTNEQFF. The DNA for the CDR3 is TGTGCCAGCAGTACCGGGACTACCAATGAGCAGTTCTTC.

The chain joins TRBV7-8 to TRBJ1-5; 10 positions match TRBD1. Germline trimming cut 5 bases from V and 1 base from J; bases unmatched to any gene: 5. Germline V CDR1 and CDR2: SGHVS, FQNEAQ. There are 16 residues in the CDR3. The CDR3 sequence: CASSPSGQGSNQPQHF. The CDR3 DNA is TGTGCCAGCAGCCCCTCGGGACAGGGGAGCAATCAGCCCCAGCATTTT.

The V gene is TRBV5-4, the J gene TRBJ1-2, with 7 positions matching TRBD1. Germline values: CDR1 SGHNT, CDR2 YYREEE (reference sequence). Trimming removed 7 bases from V and 7 bases from J; junction bases left unmatched: 7. The CDR3 extends over 12 amino acids. The CDR3 region has the DNA TGTGCCAGCGGGCACAGGGGCGGTGGCTACACCTTC. This codes for CASGHRGGGYTF.

This clonotype was observed a few times. The CDR3 spells CASSQFQNNEQFF. The CDR3 bases are TGTGCCAGCAGCCAGTTTCAAAACAATGAGCAGTTCTTC. The genes are TRBV14 and TRBJ2-1; no clear D. The CDR3 is made up of 13 amino acids. The germline gives CDR1 SGHDN, CDR2 FVKESK. The V gene lost 3 bases and the J gene lost 5 bases, with 8 bases spanning the gap.

This clonotype was counted only a few times. The chain links TRBV12-3 or TRBV12-4 to TRBJ2-5; 7 positions agree with TRBD2. The J segment lost 4 bases and the V segment lost 6 bases, leaving 8 bases of the junction unmatched. The CDR3 runs to 14 residues. The CDR3 DNA reads as TGTGCCAGCAGCACGACTAGCCCCCGAGAGACCCAGTACTTC. It specifies CASSTTSPRETQYF.

At least ten counts were recorded for this clonotype. The V gene is TRBV5-1, the J gene TRBJ2-7; TRBD2 aligns across 10 bases. The length of the CDR3 is 15 residues. Germline CDR1 is SGHRS and CDR2 is YFSETQ. V lost 0 bases and J lost 7; bases outside the gene matches: 7. CDR3 amino acids: CASSLEGLAKVEQYF. The CDR3, as DNA: TGCGCCAGCAGCTTGGAGGGACTAGCGAAGGTGGAGCAGTACTTC. Full variable domain (remainder filled in from reference TRBV5-1 and TRBJ2-7): KAGVTQTPRYLIKTRGQQVTLSCSPISGHRSVSWYQQTPGQGLQFLFEYFSETQRNKGNFPGRFSGRQFSNSRSEMNVSTLELGDSALYLCASSLEGLAKVEQYFGPGTRLTVT.

There are a few counts of this clonotype. The V gene is TRBV6-1, the J gene TRBJ2-5; no clear D gene. V was pared by 4 bases and J by 1 base, with 13 bases between. The CDR3 spans 15 residues. Germline CDR1 reads MNHNS; CDR2 reads SASEGT. DNA for the CDR3: TGTGCCAGCAGTGGGTCCCCTAGGACCCAAGAGACCCAGTACTTC. Amino acid sequence: CASSGSPRTQETQYF.